What follows are 4 T cell receptor beta chains derived from one specimen sequenced in a study of shared clonotypes between healthy human individuals. The naive CD8 subset, CD45RO-negative cells positively selected for CCR7, excluded terminally differentiated effector memory CD45RA+ cells. The protocol was immunoSEQ multiplex PCR, while the TCRdb copy is restricted to in-frame clones and leaves out a portion. This table has about 2 million clones, approximately 94% appearing once. The sequenced sample was naive CD8+ T cells sorted from blood. The receptors were sampled from a man aged 18 to 30 in good health.

The chain joins TRBV30 to TRBJ2-2; 8 bases line up with TRBD1. CDR3 size: 14 residues. V lost 5 bases, J lost 4 bases, and 6 bases stayed unmatched. Germline assignment: CDR1 GTSNPN and CDR2 SVGIG (reference sequence). As DNA, the CDR3 is TGTGCCTGGGAACAGGGGGTGGGCACCGGGGAGCTGTTTTTT. It encodes CAWEQGVGTGELFF.

The chain combines TRBV9 with TRBJ2-7; the D gene is possibly TRBD2 (7 bases). This CDR3 has 17 residues. Germline CDR1 reads SGDLS; CDR2 reads YYNGEE. V lost 4 bases and J 5 bases, leaving 25 bases between the germline ends. CDR3 sequence: CASSHSGGAIGADEQYF. The CDR3 DNA reads as TGTGCCAGCAGCCACTCGGGGGGCGCGATTGGGGCCGACGAGCAGTACTTC.

This sequence joins TRBV28 and TRBJ2-2; D gene ambiguous. Germline assignment: CDR1 MDHEN and CDR2 SYDVKM. This CDR3 has 12 residues. Trimming took 4 bases from V and 4 from J, leaving 4 bases between them. CDR3 in amino acids: CASSYATGELFF. CDR3 DNA: TGTGCCAGCAGTTATGCCACCGGGGAGCTGTTTTTT.

The rearrangement links TRBV27 to TRBJ2-7, with TRBD1 matching over 10 bases. Germline V gene data show CDR1 as MNHEY and CDR2 as SMNVEV (reference sequence). This CDR3 contains 17 residues. V lost 5 bases and J lost 5; bases outside the gene matches: 15. The chain's CDR3 is CASSPSPGTGVGHEQYF. As DNA, the CDR3 is TGTGCCAGCAGTCCTAGCCCCGGGACAGGGGTAGGGCACGAGCAGTACTTC.